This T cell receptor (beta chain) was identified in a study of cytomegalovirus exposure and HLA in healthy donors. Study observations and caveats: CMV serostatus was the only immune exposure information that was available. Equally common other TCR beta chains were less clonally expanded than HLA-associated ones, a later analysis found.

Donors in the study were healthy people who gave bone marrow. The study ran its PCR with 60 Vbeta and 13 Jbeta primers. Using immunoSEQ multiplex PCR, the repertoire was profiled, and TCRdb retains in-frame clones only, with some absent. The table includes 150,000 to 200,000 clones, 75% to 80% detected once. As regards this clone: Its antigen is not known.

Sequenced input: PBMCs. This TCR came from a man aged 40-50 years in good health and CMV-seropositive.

CDR3 in DNA: TGTGCCAGCAGCTTAGCGGGAGAGAGCTACGAGCAGTACTTC. It yields the protein CASSLAGESYEQYF. The V and J genes are TRBV5-4 and TRBJ2-7; 8 bases map to TRBD2. The CDR3 is 14 amino acids. The ends lost 2 bases at V and 3 bases at J; junction bases unmatched: 4. The V gene's germline CDR1 is SGHNT and CDR2 YYREEE (reference sequence). Full variable domain (missing parts from reference TRBV5-4 and TRBJ2-7): ETGVTQSPTHLIKTRGQQVTLRCSSQSGHNTVSWYQQALGQGPQFIFQYYREEENGRGNFPPRFSGLQFPNYSSELNVNALELDDSALYLCASSLAGESYEQYFGPGTRLTVT.